Here is one TCR beta chain with its context. Its specificity is unknown. The sample is drawn from a study of CD8+CD57+ T cells in acquired aplastic anemia. As for the study in general: Average DNA yield from sorted CD4+ and CD8+ cells was approximately 3.2 ug. The study's findings and limits: Roughly 29 was the count of CD8+ CDR3 sequences that patients shared with controls.

Trimming took 7 bases from V and 7 from J, leaving 16 bases between them. The CDR3 totals 13 residues. Germline CDR1 MNHNY, CDR2 SVGAGI (reference sequence). An expansion of CD8+CD57+ cells by flow cytometry had been shown in patients chosen for sequencing. Each patient gave a blood sample that was collected before any therapy had been received. According to the study, genomic DNA was the template for TCR beta VDJ and CDR3 profiling. TCRdb re-analysed the reads in MiXCR, keeping a single row per CDR3 protein. The table includes 200,000 to 300,000 distinct CDR3 sequences, around 43% detected once. The sequence was obtained from a human donor with aplastic anemia. The specimen was sorted CD4+, CD8+, or CD8+CD57+ T cells (not recorded which) from PBMCs. The gene calls are TRBV6-6 and TRBJ1-1; D may be TRBD1 (6 bases). The CDR3 DNA follows: TGTGCCAGCAACAAACCGGGGGCAGATGAAGCTTTCTTT. It translates to CASNKPGADEAFF.